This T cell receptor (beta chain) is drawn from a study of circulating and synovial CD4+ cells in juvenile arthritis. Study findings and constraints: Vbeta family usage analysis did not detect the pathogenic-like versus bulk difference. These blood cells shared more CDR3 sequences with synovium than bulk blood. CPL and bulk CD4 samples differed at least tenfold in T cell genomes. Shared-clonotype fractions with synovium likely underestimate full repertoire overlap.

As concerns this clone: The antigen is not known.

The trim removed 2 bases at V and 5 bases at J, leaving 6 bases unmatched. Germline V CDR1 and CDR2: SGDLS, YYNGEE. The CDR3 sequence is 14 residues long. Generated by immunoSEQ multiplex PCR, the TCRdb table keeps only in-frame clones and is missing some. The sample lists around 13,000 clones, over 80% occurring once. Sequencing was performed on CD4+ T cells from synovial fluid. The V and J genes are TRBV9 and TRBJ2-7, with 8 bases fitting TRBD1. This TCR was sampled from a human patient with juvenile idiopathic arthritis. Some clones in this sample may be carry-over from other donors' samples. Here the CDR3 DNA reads TGTGCCAGCAGCGTGGGGACAGGCATCCACGAGCAGTACTTC. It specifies CASSVGTGIHEQYF.